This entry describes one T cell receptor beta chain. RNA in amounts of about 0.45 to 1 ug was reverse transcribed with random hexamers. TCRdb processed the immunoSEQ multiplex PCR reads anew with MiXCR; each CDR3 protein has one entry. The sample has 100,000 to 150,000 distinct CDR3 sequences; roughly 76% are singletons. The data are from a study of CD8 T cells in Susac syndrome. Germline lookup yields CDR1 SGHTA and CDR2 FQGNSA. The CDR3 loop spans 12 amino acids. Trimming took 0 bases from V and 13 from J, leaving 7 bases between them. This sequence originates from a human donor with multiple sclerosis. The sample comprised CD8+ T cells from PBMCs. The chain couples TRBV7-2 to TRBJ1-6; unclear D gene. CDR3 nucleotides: TGTGCCAGCAGCTTAGCCAGGCAGCCCCTCCACTTT. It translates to CASSLARQPLHF.